This T cell receptor beta chain comes out of a study of Graves' ophthalmopathy and Graves' hyperthyroidism. Study observations and caveats: Most thyroid-expanded clonotypes exceeding 0.001 frequency were also found in blood.

This CDR3 spans 16 amino acids. CDR1 is LNHDA and CDR2 is SQIVND in the germline V gene (reference sequence). This clonotype was seen many times. Its cognate antigen is unknown. A read error may account for a junction end that differs from germline. The TCR beta CDR3 regions underwent amplification from RNA transcripts. HTBI primers were employed in first-round RT-PCR, then a second-round multiplex PCR followed. From the multiplex PCR reads, TCRdb called clonotypes with MiXCR, one entry per CDR3 protein. The sample records around 600,000 distinct CDR3 sequences, just over 40% being singletons. The chain carries TRBV19 and TRBJ2-7; D perhaps matches TRBD2 (6 bases). This clonotype originated in an adult man with Graves' ophthalmopathy. Sample: peripheral blood. The CDR3 sequence: CASSQPTGTDSSEQYF. The CDR3 DNA is TGTGCCAGTAGCCAACCTACCGGGACTGACTCCTCCGAGCAGTACTTC.